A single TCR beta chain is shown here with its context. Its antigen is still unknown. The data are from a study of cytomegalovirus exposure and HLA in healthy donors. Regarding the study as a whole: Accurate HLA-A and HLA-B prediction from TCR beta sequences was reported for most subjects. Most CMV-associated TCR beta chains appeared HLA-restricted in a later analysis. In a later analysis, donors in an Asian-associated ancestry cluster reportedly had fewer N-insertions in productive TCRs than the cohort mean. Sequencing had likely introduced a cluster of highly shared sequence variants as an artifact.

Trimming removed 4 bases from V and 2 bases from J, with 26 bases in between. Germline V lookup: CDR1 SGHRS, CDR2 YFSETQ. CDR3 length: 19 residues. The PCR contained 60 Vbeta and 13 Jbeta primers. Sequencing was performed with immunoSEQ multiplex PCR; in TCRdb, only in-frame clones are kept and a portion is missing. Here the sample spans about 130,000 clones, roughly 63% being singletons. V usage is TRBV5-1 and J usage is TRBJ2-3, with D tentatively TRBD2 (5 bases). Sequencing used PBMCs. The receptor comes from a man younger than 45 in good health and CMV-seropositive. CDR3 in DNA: TGCGCCAGCAGCGCGTTTATAGGAGGCTTACTCTCTGCCACAGATACGCAGTATTTT. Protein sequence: CASSAFIGGLLSATDTQYF.